The sample holds a few counts of the clone carrying this T cell receptor (beta chain). Assay used: immunoSEQ multiplex PCR; TCRdb lists only in-frame clones, some missing. The sample comprises approximately 660,000 clones, over 75% of which are singletons, and about 0.01% rests with the top ten. This entry is derived from a study of shared T cell receptors in the human thymus. V was clipped by 2 bases and J by 2 bases; unmatched bases: 4. Germline V gene sequence: CDR1 SEHNR, CDR2 FQNEAQ (reference sequence). The CDR3 extends over 15 amino acids. A further study also used this sample, focusing on human thymus T cells.

This TCR was recovered from a boy less than two years old with a congenital heart defect. V is TRBV7-9 and J is TRBJ2-3, with TRBD2 matching over 7 bases. Sequences were obtained from thymocytes. CDR3 coding DNA: TGTGCCAGCAGCTTAACGGGAGGAATCACAGATACGCAGTATTTT. This sequence encodes CASSLTGGITDTQYF.